This is a list of T cell receptor beta chains from one sample in a study of PD-1 blockade in mismatch repair-deficient tumors. Some clones are missing from TCRdb's copy, which holds only in-frame ones; the method was immunoSEQ multiplex PCR. Among about 68,000 clones listed, about 78% were seen once. The material was peripheral blood, obtained 2 weeks after starting pembrolizumab. The receptors were sampled from an adult with mismatch repair-deficient cancer. Each CDR3 is given with its conserved first and last residue. A D gene is named only where the DNA matches it firmly. Only some rows state a clone size, as once, few, many or a class for expanded clones.

V gene: TRBV29-1
J gene: TRBJ1-2
clone size: -
D gene: -
CDR3 protein: CSVTLGDAYGYTF
CDR3 DNA: TGCAGCGTTACCCTCGGGGATGCCTATGGCTACACCTTC

V gene: TRBV5-6
J gene: TRBJ1-1
clone size: -
D gene: -
CDR3 protein: CASSLVSLGTEAFF
CDR3 DNA: TGTGCCAGCAGCTTGGTCAGTCTCGGCACTGAAGCTTTCTTT

V gene: TRBV2
J gene: TRBJ2-2
clone size: -
D gene: -
CDR3 protein: CASCRTVAGELFF
CDR3 DNA: TGTGCCAGCTGTAGAACAGTGGCCGGGGAGCTGTTTTTT

V gene: TRBV5-4
J gene: TRBJ2-3
clone size: -
D gene: -
CDR3 protein: CASSLGSLIALASTDTQYF
CDR3 DNA: TGTGCCAGCAGCTTGGGATCCCTTATTGCCCTAGCTAGTACAGATACGCAGTATTTT

V gene: TRBV5-5
J gene: TRBJ2-7
clone size: -
D gene: -
CDR3 protein: CASSFGASAYEQYF
CDR3 DNA: TGTGCCAGCAGCTTCGGCGCCAGCGCCTACGAGCAGTACTTC

V gene: TRBV10-1
J gene: TRBJ2-3
clone size: few
D gene: -
CDR3 protein: CASSEGSGTQYF
CDR3 DNA: TGCGCCAGCAGTGAAGGGTCGGGTACGCAGTATTTT

V gene: TRBV5-4
J gene: TRBJ2-7
clone size: -
D gene: -
CDR3 protein: CASSSPLYEQYF
CDR3 DNA: TGTGCCAGCAGCTCCCCCTTGTACGAGCAGTACTTC

V gene: TRBV19
J gene: TRBJ2-6
clone size: -
D gene: -
CDR3 protein: CAGKLTGANVLTF
CDR3 DNA: TGTGCCGGTAAACTTACTGGGGCCAACGTCCTGACTTTC

V gene: TRBV11-2
J gene: TRBJ1-2
clone size: -
D gene: -
CDR3 protein: CASSLVGTEANYGYTF
CDR3 DNA: TGTGCCAGCAGCTTAGTAGGGACCGAAGCTAACTATGGCTACACCTTC

V gene: TRBV30
J gene: TRBJ1-2
clone size: once
D gene: -
CDR3 protein: CAWRGGIYGYTF
CDR3 DNA: TGTGCCTGGAGGGGAGGTATCTATGGCTACACCTTC

V gene: TRBV7-2
J gene: TRBJ2-6
clone size: -
D gene: -
CDR3 protein: CASSSSGLGANVLTF
CDR3 DNA: TGTGCCAGCAGCTCCTCTGGACTTGGGGCCAACGTCCTGACTTTC

V gene: TRBV5-4
J gene: TRBJ1-2
clone size: -
D gene: -
CDR3 protein: CASTPDSNYGYTF
CDR3 DNA: TGTGCCAGCACCCCAGACAGTAACTATGGCTACACCTTC

V gene: TRBV7-6
J gene: TRBJ2-7
clone size: -
D gene: TRBD2
CDR3 protein: CASSLGLAGMRGEQYF
CDR3 DNA: TGTGCCAGCAGCCTAGGACTAGCGGGCATGAGGGGGGAGCAGTACTTC

V gene: TRBV5-1
J gene: TRBJ2-2
clone size: -
D gene: TRBD1
CDR3 protein: CASRTGSNTGELFF
CDR3 DNA: TGCGCCAGCAGGACAGGGAGCAACACCGGGGAGCTGTTTTTT

V gene: TRBV7-6
J gene: TRBJ2-1
clone size: -
D gene: -
CDR3 protein: CASSLAQREISYNEQFF
CDR3 DNA: TGTGCCAGCAGCTTAGCCCAACGGGAGATCTCCTACAATGAGCAGTTCTTC

V gene: TRBV27
J gene: TRBJ1-2
clone size: -
D gene: TRBD1
CDR3 protein: CASSVGTGKDYGYTF
CDR3 DNA: TGTGCCAGCAGTGTCGGGACAGGGAAAGACTATGGCTACACCTTC

V gene: TRBV28
J gene: TRBJ2-7
clone size: -
D gene: -
CDR3 protein: CASSSPSEQYF
CDR3 DNA: TGTGCCAGCAGTTCCCCGAGTGAGCAGTACTTC

V gene: TRBV18
J gene: TRBJ2-1
clone size: -
D gene: -
CDR3 protein: CASSPSKERVEQFF
CDR3 DNA: TGTGCCAGCTCACCAAGTAAGGAGCGGGTTGAGCAGTTCTTC

V gene: TRBV7-3
J gene: TRBJ1-1
clone size: few
D gene: -
CDR3 protein: CASSLRDQTEAFF
CDR3 DNA: TGTGCCAGCAGCTTAAGGGACCAGACTGAAGCTTTCTTT

V gene: TRBV5-1
J gene: TRBJ1-1
clone size: -
D gene: TRBD1
CDR3 protein: CASSLDRGTEAFF
CDR3 DNA: TGCGCCAGCAGCTTGGACAGGGGCACTGAAGCTTTCTTT

V gene: TRBV7-2
J gene: TRBJ2-1
clone size: few
D gene: -
CDR3 protein: CASSLWPGRVDEQFF
CDR3 DNA: TGTGCCAGCAGCTTATGGCCAGGTCGAGTCGATGAGCAGTTCTTC

V gene: TRBV4-1
J gene: TRBJ2-1
clone size: once
D gene: -
CDR3 protein: CASSQEQVEGEQFF
CDR3 DNA: TGCGCCAGCAGCCAAGAACAGGTAGAGGGTGAGCAGTTCTTC

V gene: TRBV13
J gene: TRBJ2-1
clone size: -
D gene: -
CDR3 protein: CASSRQRTLNEQFF
CDR3 DNA: TGTGCCAGCAGCCGCCAGAGGACCCTTAATGAGCAGTTCTTC

V gene: TRBV5-1
J gene: TRBJ1-5
clone size: -
D gene: TRBD1
CDR3 protein: CASSPGQSPNQPQHF
CDR3 DNA: TGCGCCAGCAGCCCGGGACAGTCTCCCAATCAGCCCCAGCATTTT

V gene: TRBV2
J gene: TRBJ1-2
clone size: -
D gene: -
CDR3 protein: CASRGIEDSYGYTF
CDR3 DNA: TGTGCCAGCAGGGGGATCGAGGACAGCTATGGCTACACCTTC

V gene: TRBV7-2
J gene: TRBJ2-7
clone size: -
D gene: TRBD2
CDR3 protein: CASSLVRGSGSYEQYF
CDR3 DNA: TGTGCCAGCAGCTTAGTTCGGGGAAGCGGGAGCTACGAGCAGTACTTC

V gene: TRBV27
J gene: TRBJ2-5
clone size: -
D gene: -
CDR3 protein: CASSPGASQTQYF
CDR3 DNA: TGTGCCAGCAGCCCCGGGGCCAGTCAGACCCAGTACTTC

V gene: TRBV30
J gene: TRBJ1-5
clone size: -
D gene: -
CDR3 protein: CAWSDGRRVNQPQHF
CDR3 DNA: TGTGCCTGGAGTGATGGTAGAAGGGTCAATCAGCCCCAGCATTTT

V gene: TRBV5-6
J gene: TRBJ2-5
clone size: -
D gene: -
CDR3 protein: CASSLRRDQETQYF
CDR3 DNA: TGTGCCAGCAGCTTGCGGCGAGACCAGGAGACCCAGTACTTC